This T cell receptor (beta chain) was recovered during a study of CD8 T cells in Susac syndrome. In the study overall: Blood was drawn from Susac syndrome patients while they were therapy-naive, on corticosteroids, or on intravenous immunoglobulin alone.

Regarding this clonotype: Its antigen is still unknown.

Reverse transcription of about 0.5 to 1 ug RNA was carried out with random hexamers. TCRdb re-called the immunoSEQ multiplex PCR reads with MiXCR, one entry per CDR3 protein. Here the sample spans over 65,000 distinct CDR3 sequences, roughly 91% being singletons. V was clipped by 6 bases and J by 8 bases; unmatched bases: 8. Germline-derived CDR1 and CDR2 are DFQATT and SNEGSKA (reference sequence). There are 12 residues in the CDR3. TCR beta from blood CD8+ and CD4+ T cells was sequenced. General study results and limits: CD4+ repertoires of Susac syndrome patients lacked detectable clonal expansion.

The rearrangement uses TRBV20-1 and TRBJ2-3; 7 bases fit TRBD2. The sample consisted of CD4+ T cells from PBMCs. This TCR was sampled from a human donor with Susac syndrome. CDR3: CSASPQRGTQYF. CDR3 sequence (DNA): TGCAGTGCCAGCCCCCAGCGGGGTACGCAGTATTTT.